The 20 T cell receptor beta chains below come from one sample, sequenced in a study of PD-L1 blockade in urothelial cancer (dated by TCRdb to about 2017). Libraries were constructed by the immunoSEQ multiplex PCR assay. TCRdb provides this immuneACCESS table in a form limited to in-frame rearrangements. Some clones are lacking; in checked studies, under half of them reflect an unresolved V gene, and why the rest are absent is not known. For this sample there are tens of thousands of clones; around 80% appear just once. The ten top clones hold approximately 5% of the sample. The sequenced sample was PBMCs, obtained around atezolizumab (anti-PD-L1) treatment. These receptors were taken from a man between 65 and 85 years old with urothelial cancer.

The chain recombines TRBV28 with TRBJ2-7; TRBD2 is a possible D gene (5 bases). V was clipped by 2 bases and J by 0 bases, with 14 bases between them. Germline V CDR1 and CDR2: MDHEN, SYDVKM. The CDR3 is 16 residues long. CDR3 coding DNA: TGTGCCAGCAGTTTAGGCAGGCGAGGGAGCTCCTACGAGCAGTACTTC. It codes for CASSLGRRGSSYEQYF.

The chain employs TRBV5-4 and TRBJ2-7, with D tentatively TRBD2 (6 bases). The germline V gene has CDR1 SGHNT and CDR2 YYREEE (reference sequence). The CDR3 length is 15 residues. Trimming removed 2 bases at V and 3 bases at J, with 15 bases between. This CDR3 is CASSLRGLLNYEQYF. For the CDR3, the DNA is TGTGCCAGCAGCTTAAGGGGACTTCTAAACTACGAGCAGTACTTC. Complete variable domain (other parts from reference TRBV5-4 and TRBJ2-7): ETGVTQSPTHLIKTRGQQVTLRCSSQSGHNTVSWYQQALGQGPQFIFQYYREEENGRGNFPPRFSGLQFPNYSSELNVNALELDDSALYLCASSLRGLLNYEQYFGPGTRLTVT.

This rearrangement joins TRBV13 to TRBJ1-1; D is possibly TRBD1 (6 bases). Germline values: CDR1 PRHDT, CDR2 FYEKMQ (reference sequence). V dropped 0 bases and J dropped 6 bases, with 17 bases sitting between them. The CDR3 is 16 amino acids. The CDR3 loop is CASSLGHRAYSPEAFF. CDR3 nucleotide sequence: TGTGCCAGCAGCTTAGGTCACAGGGCCTACAGCCCTGAAGCTTTCTTT.

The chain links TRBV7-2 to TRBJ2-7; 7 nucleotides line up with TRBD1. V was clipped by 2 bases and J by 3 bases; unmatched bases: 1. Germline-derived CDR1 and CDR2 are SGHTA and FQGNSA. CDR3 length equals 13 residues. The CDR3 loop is CASSLRQGYEQYF. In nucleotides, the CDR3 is TGTGCCAGCAGCTTACGACAGGGCTACGAGCAGTACTTC.

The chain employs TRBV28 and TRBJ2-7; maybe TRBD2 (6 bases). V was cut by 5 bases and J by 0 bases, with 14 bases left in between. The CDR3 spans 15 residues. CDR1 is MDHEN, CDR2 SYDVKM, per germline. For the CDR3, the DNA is TGTGCCAGCAGTCCCCGGGGGTATAGCTCCTACGAGCAGTACTTC. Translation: CASSPRGYSSYEQYF.

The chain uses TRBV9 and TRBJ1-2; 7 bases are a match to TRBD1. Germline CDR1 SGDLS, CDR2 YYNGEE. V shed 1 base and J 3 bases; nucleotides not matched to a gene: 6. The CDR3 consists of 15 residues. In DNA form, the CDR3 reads TGTGCCAGCAGCGTAACGACAGGGACACACTATGGCTACACCTTC. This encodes CASSVTTGTHYGYTF.

The CDR3 loop is CASSLSLATTGELFF. For the CDR3, the DNA is TGTGCCAGCAGCTTAAGCCTAGCGACCACCGGGGAGCTGTTTTTT. This chain links TRBV7-6 with TRBJ2-2, with D maybe TRBD2 (6 bases). CDR1 is SGHVS and CDR2 is FNYEAQ in the germline V gene. The CDR3 covers 15 residues. Trimming cost V 2 bases and J 4 bases, with 11 bases left between them.

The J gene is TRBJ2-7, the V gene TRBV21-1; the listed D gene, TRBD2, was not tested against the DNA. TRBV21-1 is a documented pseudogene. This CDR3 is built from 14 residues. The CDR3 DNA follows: TGTGCCAGCAGCAAAAGGAGAAGGACCTACGAGCAGTACTTC. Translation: CASSKRRRTYEQYF.

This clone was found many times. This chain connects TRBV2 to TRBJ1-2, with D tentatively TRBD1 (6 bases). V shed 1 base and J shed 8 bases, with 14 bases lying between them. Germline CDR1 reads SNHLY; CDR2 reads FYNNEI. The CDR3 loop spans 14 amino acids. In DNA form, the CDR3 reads TGTGCCAGCAGTGAAGTAAGACAGGCGGGCGGCTACACCTTC. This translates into CASSEVRQAGGYTF.

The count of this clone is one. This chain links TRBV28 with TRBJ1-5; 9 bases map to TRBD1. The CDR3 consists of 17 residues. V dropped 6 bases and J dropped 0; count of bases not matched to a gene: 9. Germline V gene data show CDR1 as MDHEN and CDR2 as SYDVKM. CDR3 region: CASSPGTGIFSNQPQHF. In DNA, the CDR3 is TGTGCCAGCAGCCCCGGGACAGGGATATTTAGCAATCAGCCCCAGCATTTT.

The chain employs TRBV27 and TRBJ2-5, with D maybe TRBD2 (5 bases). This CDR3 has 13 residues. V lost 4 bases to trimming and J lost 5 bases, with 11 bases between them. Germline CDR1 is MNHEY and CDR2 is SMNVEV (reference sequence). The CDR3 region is CASSSPPGETQYF. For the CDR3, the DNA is TGTGCCAGCAGTTCCCCCCCGGGGGAGACCCAGTACTTC.

This chain's CDR3 is CASSPLGSGGDTDTQYF. Written as DNA, the CDR3 is TGTGCCAGCAGTCCCTTAGGGTCCGGGGGGGACACAGATACGCAGTATTTT. The chain combines TRBV28 with TRBJ2-3, with 8 bases identical to TRBD2. The V and J ends lost 5 bases and 2 bases, in that order; junction bases with no gene match: 12. The germline CDR1 and CDR2 sequences are MDHEN and SYDVKM. The CDR3 is made up of 17 amino acids.

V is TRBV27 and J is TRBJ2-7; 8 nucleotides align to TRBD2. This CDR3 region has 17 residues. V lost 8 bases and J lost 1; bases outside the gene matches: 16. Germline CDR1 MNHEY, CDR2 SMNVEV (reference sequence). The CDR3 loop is CASERRSLAGISYEQYF. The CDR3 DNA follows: TGTGCCAGCGAAAGACGCTCCCTAGCGGGCATATCCTACGAGCAGTACTTC.

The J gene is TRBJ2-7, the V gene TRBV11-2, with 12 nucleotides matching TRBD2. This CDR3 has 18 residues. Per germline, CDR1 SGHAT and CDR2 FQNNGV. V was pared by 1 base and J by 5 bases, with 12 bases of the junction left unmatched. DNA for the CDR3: TGTGCCAGCAGCTTAGTCCCCCAGACTAGCGGGAGTCCTAACGAGCAGTACTTC. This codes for CASSLVPQTSGSPNEQYF.

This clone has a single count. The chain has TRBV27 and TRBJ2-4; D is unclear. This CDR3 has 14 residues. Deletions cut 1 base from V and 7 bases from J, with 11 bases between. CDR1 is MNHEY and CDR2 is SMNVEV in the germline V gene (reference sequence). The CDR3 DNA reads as TGTGCCAGCAGTTTATTGGGCTCATGGAACATTCAGTACTTC. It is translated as CASSLLGSWNIQYF.

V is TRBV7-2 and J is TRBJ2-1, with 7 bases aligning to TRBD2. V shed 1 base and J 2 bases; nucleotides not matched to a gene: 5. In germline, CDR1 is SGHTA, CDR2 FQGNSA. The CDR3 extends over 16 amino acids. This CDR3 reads CASSLESGGPYNEQFF. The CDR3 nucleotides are TGTGCCAGCAGCTTAGAATCGGGAGGCCCCTACAATGAGCAGTTCTTC. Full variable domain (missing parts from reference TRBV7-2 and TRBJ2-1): GAGVSQSPSNKVTEKGKDVELRCDPISGHTALYWYRQSLGQGLEFLIYFQGNSAPDKSGLPSDRFSAERTGGSVSTLTIQRTQQEDSAVYLCASSLESGGPYNEQFFGPGTRLTVL.

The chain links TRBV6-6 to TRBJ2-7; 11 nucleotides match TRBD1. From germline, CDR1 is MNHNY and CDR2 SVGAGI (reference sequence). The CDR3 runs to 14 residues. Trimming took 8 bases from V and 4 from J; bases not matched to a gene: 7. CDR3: CASCRDRGGYEQYF. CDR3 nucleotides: TGTGCCAGCTGTCGGGACAGGGGGGGGTACGAGCAGTACTTC.

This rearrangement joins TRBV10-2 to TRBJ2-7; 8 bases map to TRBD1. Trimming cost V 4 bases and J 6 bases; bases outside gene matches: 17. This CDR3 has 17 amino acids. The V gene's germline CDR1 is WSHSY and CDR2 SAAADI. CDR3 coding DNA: TGCGCCAGCAGTGTACCCTCCCCCCGACAGGGGCAGGGCGAGCAGTACTTC. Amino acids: CASSVPSPRQGQGEQYF.

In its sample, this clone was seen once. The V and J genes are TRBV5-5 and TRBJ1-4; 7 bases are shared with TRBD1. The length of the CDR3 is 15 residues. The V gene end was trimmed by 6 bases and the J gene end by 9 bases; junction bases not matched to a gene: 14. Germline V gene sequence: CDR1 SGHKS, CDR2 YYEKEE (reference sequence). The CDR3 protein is CASNGGDRVSKKLFF. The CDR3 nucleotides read TGTGCCAGCAATGGGGGTGACAGGGTATCCAAAAAACTGTTTTTT.

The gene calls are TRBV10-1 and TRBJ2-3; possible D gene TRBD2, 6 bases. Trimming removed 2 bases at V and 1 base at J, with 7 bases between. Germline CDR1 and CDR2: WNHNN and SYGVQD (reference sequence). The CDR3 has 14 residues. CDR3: CASSEAGRTDTQYF. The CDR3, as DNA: TGCGCCAGCAGTGAGGCGGGGCGCACAGATACGCAGTATTTT.